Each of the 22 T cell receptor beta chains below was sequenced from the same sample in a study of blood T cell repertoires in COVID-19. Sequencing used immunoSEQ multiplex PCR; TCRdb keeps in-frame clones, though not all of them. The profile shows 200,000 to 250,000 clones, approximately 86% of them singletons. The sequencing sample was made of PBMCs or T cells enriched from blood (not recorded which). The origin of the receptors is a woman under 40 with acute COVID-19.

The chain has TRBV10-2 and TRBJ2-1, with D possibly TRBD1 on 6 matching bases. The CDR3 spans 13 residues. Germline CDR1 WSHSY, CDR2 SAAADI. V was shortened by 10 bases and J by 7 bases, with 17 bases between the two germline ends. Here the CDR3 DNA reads TGCGCCACCAGGGCCAGGGGCCGGAATGAGCAGTTCTTC. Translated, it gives CATRARGRNEQFF.

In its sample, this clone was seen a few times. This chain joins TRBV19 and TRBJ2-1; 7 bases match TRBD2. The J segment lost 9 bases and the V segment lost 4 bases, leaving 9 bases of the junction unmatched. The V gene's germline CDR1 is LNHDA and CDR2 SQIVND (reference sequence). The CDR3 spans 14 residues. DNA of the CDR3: TGTGCCAGTAGTACCAGAAGCGGGGCAGGTGAGCAGTTCTTC. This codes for CASSTRSGAGEQFF.

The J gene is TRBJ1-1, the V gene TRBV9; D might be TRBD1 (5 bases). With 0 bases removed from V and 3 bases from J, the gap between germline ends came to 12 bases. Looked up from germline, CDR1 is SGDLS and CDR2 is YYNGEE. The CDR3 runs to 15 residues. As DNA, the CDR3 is TGTGCCAGCAGCGTAGGACGTGGGGCGGACACTGAAGCTTTCTTT. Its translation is CASSVGRGADTEAFF.

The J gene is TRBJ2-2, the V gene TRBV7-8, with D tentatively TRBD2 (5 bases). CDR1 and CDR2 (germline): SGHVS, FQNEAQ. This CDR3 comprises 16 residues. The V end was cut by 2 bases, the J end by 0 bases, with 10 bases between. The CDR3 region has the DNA TGTGCCAGCAGCTTAACCGGGGTCGCGAACACCGGGGAGCTGTTTTTT. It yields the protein CASSLTGVANTGELFF.

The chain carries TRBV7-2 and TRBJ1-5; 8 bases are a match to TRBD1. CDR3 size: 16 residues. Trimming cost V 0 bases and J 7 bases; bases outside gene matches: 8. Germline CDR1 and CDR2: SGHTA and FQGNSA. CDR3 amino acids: CASSLARAGGGQPQHF. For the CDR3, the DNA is TGTGCCAGCAGCTTAGCGAGGGCAGGGGGCGGCCAGCCCCAGCATTTT.

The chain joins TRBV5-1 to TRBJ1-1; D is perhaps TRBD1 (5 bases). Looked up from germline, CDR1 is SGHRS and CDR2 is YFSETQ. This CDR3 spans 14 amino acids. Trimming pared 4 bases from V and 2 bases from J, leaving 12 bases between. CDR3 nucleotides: TGCGCCAGCAGCCGCGACAGATTCAACACTGAAGCTTTCTTT. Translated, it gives CASSRDRFNTEAFF. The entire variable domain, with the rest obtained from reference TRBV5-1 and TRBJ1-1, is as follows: KAGVTQTPRYLIKTRGQQVTLSCSPISGHRSVSWYQQTPGQGLQFLFEYFSETQRNKGNFPGRFSGRQFSNSRSEMNVSTLELGDSALYLCASSRDRFNTEAFFGQGTRLTVV.

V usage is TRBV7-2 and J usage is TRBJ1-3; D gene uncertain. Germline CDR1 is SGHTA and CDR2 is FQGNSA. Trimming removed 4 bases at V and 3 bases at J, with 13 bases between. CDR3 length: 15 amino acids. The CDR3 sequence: CASSSQWAVGNTIYF. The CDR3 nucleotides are TGTGCCAGCAGCTCCCAGTGGGCTGTTGGAAACACCATATATTTT.

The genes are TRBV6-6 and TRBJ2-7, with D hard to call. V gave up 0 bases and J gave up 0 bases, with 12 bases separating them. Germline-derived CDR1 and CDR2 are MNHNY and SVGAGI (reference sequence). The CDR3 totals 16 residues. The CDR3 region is CASSYSFLESSYEQYF. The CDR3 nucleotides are TGTGCCAGCAGTTACTCGTTTCTGGAGAGCTCCTACGAGCAGTACTTC.

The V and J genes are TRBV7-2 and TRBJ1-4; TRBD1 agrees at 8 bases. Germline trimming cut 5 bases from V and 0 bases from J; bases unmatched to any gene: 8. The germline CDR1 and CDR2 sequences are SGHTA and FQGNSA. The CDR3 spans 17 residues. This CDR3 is CASSPGDRYTTNEKLFF. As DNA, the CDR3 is TGTGCCAGCAGCCCAGGGGACAGGTATACAACTAATGAAAAACTGTTTTTT.

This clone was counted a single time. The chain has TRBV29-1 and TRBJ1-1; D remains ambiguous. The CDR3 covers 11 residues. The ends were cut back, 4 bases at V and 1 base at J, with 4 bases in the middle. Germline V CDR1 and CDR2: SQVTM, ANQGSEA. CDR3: CSVAQNTEAFF. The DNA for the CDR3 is TGCAGCGTTGCACAGAACACTGAAGCTTTCTTT.

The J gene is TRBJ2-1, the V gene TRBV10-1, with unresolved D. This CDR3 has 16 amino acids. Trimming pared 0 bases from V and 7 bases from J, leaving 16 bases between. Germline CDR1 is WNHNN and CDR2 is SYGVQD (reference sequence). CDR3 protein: CASSESPRLPANEQFF. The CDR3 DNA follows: TGCGCCAGCAGTGAGTCACCCAGGCTGCCTGCTAATGAGCAGTTCTTC.

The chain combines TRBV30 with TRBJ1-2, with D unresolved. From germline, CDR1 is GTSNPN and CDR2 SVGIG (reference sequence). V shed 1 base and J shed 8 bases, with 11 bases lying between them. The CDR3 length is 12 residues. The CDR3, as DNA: TGTGCCTGGAGTGCCTGGGAGGACGGCTACACCTTC. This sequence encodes CAWSAWEDGYTF.

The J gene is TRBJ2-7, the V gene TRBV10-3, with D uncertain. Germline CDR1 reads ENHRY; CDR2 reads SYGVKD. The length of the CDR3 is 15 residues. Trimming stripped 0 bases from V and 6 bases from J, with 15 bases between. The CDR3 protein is CAISESKFELSEQYF. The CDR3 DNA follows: TGTGCCATCAGTGAGTCGAAATTTGAATTGAGCGAGCAGTACTTC.

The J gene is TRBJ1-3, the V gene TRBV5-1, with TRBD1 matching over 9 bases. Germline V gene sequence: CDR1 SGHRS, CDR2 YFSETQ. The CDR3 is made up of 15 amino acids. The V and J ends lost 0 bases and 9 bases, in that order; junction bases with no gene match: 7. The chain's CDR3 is CASSLEGTGSPTIYF. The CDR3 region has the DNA TGCGCCAGCAGCTTGGAGGGGACAGGGAGCCCCACCATATATTTT.

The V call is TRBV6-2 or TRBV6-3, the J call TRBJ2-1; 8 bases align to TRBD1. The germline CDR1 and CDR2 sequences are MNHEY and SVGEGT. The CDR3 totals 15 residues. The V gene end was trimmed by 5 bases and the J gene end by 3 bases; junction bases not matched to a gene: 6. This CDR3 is CASSNPGQVYNEQFF. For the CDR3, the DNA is TGTGCCAGCAGTAATCCGGGACAGGTCTACAATGAGCAGTTCTTC.

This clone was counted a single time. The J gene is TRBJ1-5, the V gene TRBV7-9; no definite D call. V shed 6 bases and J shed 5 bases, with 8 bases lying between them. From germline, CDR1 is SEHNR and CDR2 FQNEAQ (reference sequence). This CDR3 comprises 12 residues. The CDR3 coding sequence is TGTGCCAGCAGTCAGACATATCAGCCCCAGCATTTT. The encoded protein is CASSQTYQPQHF.

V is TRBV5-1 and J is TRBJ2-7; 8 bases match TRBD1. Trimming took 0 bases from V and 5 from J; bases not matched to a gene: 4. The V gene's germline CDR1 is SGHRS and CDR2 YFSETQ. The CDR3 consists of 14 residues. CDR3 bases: TGCGCCAGCAGCTTGGGACAGGGGTCCGACGAGCAGTACTTC. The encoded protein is CASSLGQGSDEQYF.

CDR3 nucleotide sequence: TGTGCCAGCAGCTTAAATAGGATGAGCGGGACCGGGGAGCTGTTTTTT. This encodes CASSLNRMSGTGELFF. V gene TRBV7-9 combines with J gene TRBJ2-2; possibly TRBD2 for D (6 bases). Trimming stripped 2 bases from V and 5 bases from J, with 15 bases between. CDR1 is SEHNR and CDR2 is FQNEAQ in the germline V gene (reference sequence). The CDR3 has 16 amino acids.

The CDR3 DNA reads as TGTGCCAGCAGCTCCTCGGGAACTGAAGCTTTCTTT. This codes for CASSSSGTEAFF. The genes are TRBV5-4 and TRBJ1-1; no clear D. Trimming removed 3 bases at V and 5 bases at J, with 8 bases between. CDR1 SGHNT and CDR2 YYREEE come from the germline V gene (reference sequence). The CDR3 runs 12 residues.

CDR3 loop: CAWTQGFSPLHF. CDR3 nucleotide sequence: TGTGCCTGGACTCAGGGTTTTTCACCCCTCCACTTT. The chain couples TRBV30 to TRBJ1-6, with a possible D match to TRBD1 (5 bases). CDR1 is GTSNPN and CDR2 is SVGIG in the germline V gene (reference sequence). The length of the CDR3 is 12 residues. V gave up 4 bases and J gave up 9 bases, with 10 bases separating them.

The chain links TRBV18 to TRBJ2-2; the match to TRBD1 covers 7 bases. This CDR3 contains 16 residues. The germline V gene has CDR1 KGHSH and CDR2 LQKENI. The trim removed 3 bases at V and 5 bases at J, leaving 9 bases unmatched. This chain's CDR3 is CASSPSQGRGTGELFF. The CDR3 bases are TGTGCCAGCTCACCCTCACAGGGGCGAGGGACCGGGGAGCTGTTTTTT.

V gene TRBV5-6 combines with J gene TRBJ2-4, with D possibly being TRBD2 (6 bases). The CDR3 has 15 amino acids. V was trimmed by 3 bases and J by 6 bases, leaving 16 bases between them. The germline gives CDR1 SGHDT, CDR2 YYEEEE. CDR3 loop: CASSSLAGTGNIQYF. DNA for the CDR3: TGTGCCAGCAGCTCCCTTGCGGGGACCGGAAACATTCAGTACTTC. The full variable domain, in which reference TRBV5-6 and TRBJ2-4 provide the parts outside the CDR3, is DAGVTQSPTHLIKTRGQQVTLRCSPKSGHDTVSWYQQALGQGPQFIFQYYEEEERQRGNFPDRFSGHQFPNYSSELNVNALLLGDSALYLCASSSLAGTGNIQYFGAGTRLSVL.